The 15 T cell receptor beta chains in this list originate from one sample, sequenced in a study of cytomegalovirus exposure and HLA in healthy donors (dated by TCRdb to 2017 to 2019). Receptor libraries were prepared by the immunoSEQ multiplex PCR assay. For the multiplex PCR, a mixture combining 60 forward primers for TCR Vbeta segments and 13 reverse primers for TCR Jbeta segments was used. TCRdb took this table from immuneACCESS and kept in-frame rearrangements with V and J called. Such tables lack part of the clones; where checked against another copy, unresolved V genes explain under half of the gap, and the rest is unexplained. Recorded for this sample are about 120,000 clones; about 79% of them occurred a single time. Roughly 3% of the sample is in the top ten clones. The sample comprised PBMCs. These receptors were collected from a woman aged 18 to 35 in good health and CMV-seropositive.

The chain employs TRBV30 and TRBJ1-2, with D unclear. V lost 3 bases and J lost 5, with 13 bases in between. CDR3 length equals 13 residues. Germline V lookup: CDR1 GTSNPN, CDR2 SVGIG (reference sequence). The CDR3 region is CAWSAIHSYGYTF. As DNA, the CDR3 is TGTGCCTGGAGCGCGATCCACAGTTATGGCTACACCTTC. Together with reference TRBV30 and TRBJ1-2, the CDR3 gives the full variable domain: SQTIHQWPATLVQPVGSPLSLECTVEGTSNPNLYWYRQAAGRGLQLLFYSVGIGQISSEVPQNLSASRPQDRQFILSSKKLLLSDSGFYLCAWSAIHSYGYTFGSGTRLTVV.

The chain's CDR3 is CATSRDRWTAGEDTGELFF. CDR3 in DNA: TGTGCCACCAGCAGAGACCGATGGACAGCGGGAGAGGACACCGGGGAGCTGTTTTTT. This chain links TRBV15 with TRBJ2-2; 8 bases are a match to TRBD2. The CDR3 contains 19 residues. Trimming took 0 bases from V and 3 from J; bases not matched to a gene: 12. CDR1 and CDR2 from the germline V gene are LNHNV and YYDKDF (reference sequence).

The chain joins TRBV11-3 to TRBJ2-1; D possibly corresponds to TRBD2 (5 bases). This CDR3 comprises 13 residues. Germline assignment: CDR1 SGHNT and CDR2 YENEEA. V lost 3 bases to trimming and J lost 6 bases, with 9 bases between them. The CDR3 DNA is TGTGCCAGCAGCTTTGAGGGTCGCAATGAGCAGTTCTTC. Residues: CASSFEGRNEQFF.

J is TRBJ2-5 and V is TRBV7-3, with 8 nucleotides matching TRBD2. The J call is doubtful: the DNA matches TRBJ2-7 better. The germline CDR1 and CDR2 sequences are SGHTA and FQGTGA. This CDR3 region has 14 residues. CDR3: CASSEGSSGHEQYF. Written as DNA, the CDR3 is TGTGCCAGCAGTGAGGGGTCTAGCGGGCACGAGCAGTACTTC.

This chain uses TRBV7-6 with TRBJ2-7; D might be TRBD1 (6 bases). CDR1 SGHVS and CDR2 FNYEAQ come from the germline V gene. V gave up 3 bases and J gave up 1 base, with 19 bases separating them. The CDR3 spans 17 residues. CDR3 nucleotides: TGTGCCAGCAGCTTCTCCCGGGGCAGGGGTTTTTCCTACGAGCAGTACTTC. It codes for CASSFSRGRGFSYEQYF.

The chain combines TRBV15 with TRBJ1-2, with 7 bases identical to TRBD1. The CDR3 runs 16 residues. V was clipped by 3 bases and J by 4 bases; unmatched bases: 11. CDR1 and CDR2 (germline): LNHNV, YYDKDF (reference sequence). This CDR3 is CATSRDRFQGVYGYTF. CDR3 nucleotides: TGTGCCACCAGCAGGGATCGATTCCAGGGGGTCTATGGCTACACCTTC.

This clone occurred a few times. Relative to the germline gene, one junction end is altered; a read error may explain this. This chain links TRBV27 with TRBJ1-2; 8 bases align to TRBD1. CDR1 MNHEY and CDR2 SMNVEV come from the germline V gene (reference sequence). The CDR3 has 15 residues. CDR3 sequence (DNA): TGTGCCAGCAGTGAAATGACAGGGGCTGGGTATGGCCACACCTTC. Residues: CASSEMTGAGYGHTF.

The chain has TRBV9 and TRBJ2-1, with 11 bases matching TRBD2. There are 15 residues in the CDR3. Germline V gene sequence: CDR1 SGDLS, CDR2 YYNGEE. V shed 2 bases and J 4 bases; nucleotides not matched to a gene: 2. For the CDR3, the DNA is TGTGCCAGCAGCGTGGGACTAGCGGAATACAATGAGCAGTTCTTC. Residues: CASSVGLAEYNEQFF. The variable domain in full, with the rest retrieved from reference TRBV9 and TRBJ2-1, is DSGVTQTPKHLITATGQRVTLRCSPRSGDLSVYWYQQSLDQGLQFLIQYYNGEERAKGNILERFSAQQFPDLHSELNLSSLELGDSALYFCASSVGLAEYNEQFFGPGTRLTVL.

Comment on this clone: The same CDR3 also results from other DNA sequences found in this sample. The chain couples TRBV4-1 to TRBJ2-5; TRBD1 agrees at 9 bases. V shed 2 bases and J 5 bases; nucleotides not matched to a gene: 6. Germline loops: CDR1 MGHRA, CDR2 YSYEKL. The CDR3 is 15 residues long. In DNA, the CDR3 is TGCGCCAGCAGCCAACCGGGACAGGGAAGGGAGACCCAGTACTTC. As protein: CASSQPGQGRETQYF.

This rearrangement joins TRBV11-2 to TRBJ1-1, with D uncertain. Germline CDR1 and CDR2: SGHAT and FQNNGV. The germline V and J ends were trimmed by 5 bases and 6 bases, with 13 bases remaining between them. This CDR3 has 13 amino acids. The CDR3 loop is CASSLRSVAEAFF. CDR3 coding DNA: TGTGCCAGCAGCCTAAGAAGTGTGGCTGAAGCTTTCTTT.

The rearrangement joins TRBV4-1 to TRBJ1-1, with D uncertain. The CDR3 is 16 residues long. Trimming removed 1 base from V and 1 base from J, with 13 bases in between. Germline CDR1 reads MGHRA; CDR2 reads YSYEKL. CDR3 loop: CASSQGQAYRNTEAFF. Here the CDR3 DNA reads TGCGCCAGCAGCCAAGGTCAGGCTTACAGGAACACTGAAGCTTTCTTT.

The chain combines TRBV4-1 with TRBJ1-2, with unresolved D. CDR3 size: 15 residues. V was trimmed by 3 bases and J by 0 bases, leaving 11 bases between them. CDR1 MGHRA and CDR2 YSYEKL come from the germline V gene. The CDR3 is CASSQDRGANYGYTF. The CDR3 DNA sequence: TGCGCCAGCAGCCAGGATCGGGGTGCTAACTATGGCTACACCTTC.

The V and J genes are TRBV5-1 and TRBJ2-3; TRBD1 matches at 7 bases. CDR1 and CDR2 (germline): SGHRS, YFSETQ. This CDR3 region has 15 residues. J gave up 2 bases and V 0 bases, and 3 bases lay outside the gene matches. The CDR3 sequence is CASSLVTGTTDTQYF. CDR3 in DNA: TGCGCCAGCAGCTTGGTGACAGGGACCACAGATACGCAGTATTTT.

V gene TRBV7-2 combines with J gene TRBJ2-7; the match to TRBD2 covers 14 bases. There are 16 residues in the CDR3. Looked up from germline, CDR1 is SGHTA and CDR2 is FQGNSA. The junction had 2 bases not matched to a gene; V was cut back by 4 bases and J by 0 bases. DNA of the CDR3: TGTGCCAGCAGCTGGACTAGCGGGGGGACCTCCTACGAGCAGTACTTC. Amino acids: CASSWTSGGTSYEQYF.

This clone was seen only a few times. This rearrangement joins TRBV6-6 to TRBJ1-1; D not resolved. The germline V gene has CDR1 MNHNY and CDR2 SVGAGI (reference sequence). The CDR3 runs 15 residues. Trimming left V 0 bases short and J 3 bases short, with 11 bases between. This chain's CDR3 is CASSYSSGFDTEAFF. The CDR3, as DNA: TGTGCCAGCAGTTACTCCTCAGGTTTTGACACTGAAGCTTTCTTT.